This TCR beta chain appears in the sequencing data of a study of T cell clusters in autoimmune cytopenias. Multiplex touch-down PCR amplified TRB using TRB-A and TRB-B pools in one tube. TCRdb re-called the multiplex PCR reads; one entry per CDR3 protein, DNA not given. The sample includes a few thousand distinct CDR3 sequences. Frequency places this clonotype as medium-sized. Its target is not known. Germline lookup yields CDR1 SGHNT and CDR2 YENEEA. CDR3 length equals 16 residues. About 37,500 genome equivalents of blood DNA were amplified for TRB. Study-wide points: No cluster-lack signature appeared between secondary cytopenia and chronic lymphocytic leukemia patients, apparently due to lymphoma masking.

These records were also assigned to another study, of T cell repertoires in aging, cancer and after chemotherapy. Per that paper: In cancer patients, declining TCR diversity with age involved lost richness and lost evenness.

The sequence derives from a human donor with an autoimmune cytopenia or autoimmune hepatitis (not recorded which). V gene TRBV11-3 combines with J gene TRBJ1-2; the TCRdb D gene call, TRBD1, has no DNA to confirm it. Sequences were obtained from peripheral blood. The CDR3 sequence is CASSLDLGAGNYGYTF. Filled out from reference TRBV11-3 and TRBJ1-2, the complete variable domain reads EAGVVQSPRYKIIEKKQPVAFWCNPISGHNTLYWYLQNLGQGPELLIRYENEEAVDDSQLPKDRFSAERLKGVDSTLKIQPAELGDSAVYLCASSLDLGAGNYGYTFGSGTRLTVV.